This TCR beta chain was identified during a study of blood T cells in healthy people across ages. Study-level results: Underestimates were what the diversity estimates from one million T cells were considered to be. Donors of long life had a larger count of naive CD4+ cells and greater diversity than aged donors.

This clonotype was seen a handful of times. Antigen specificity is unknown. V lost 5 bases to trimming and J lost 1 base, with 13 bases between them. This CDR3 spans 14 amino acids. Germline CDR1 DFQATT, CDR2 SNEGSKA (reference sequence). Donors were healthy Caucasian individuals from Russia aged about 6 to 100. For the second PCR, which ran for about 6 to 11 cycles, a sample-barcoded 5' primer and a J-beta primer mix were used. From each sample, at least 2.5 million paired-end reads containing CDR3 were obtained. TCRdb called the 5' RACE reads again in MiXCR, with one record for every CDR3 protein. This sample has approximately 800,000 distinct CDR3 sequences, with 46% found just once.

This receptor was obtained from a man aged 80 or over in good health. The V and J genes are TRBV20-1 and TRBJ2-3; TRBD1 is a possible D gene (7 bases). Material for sequencing was blood. In DNA form, the CDR3 reads TGCAGTGCTCAGGGGGACTCTCGCACAGATACGCAGTATTTT. Protein sequence: CSAQGDSRTDTQYF.